The next 15 T cell receptor beta chains were all read from a single sample in a study of OX40 agonist ivuxolimab in advanced cancers. Profiling relied on immunoSEQ multiplex PCR, and the TCRdb table lists in-frame clones only, not all of them. The repertoire holds tens of thousands of clones, with around 84% as singletons. The sequences come from CD4+ or CD8+ T cells sorted from blood, collected in a trial of the OX40 agonist ivuxolimab. These TCRs come from an adult with an advanced solid tumor such as melanoma, head and neck, liver or kidney cancer.

This chain joins TRBV5-4 and TRBJ1-1; 7 nucleotides line up with TRBD1. The CDR3 has 14 residues. V trimming: 4 bases; J trimming: 11 bases; junction bases outside the gene matches: 14. Germline V CDR1 and CDR2: SGHNT, YYREEE (reference sequence). CDR3 in amino acids: CASSRGQRRGDAFF. Written as DNA, the CDR3 is TGTGCCAGCAGCCGGGGACAGCGGAGAGGTGACGCTTTCTTT. The whole variable domain, filled in from reference TRBV5-4 and TRBJ1-1, reads ETGVTQSPTHLIKTRGQQVTLRCSSQSGHNTVSWYQQALGQGPQFIFQYYREEENGRGNFPPRFSGLQFPNYSSELNVNALELDDSALYLCASSRGQRRGDAFFGQGTRLTVV.

This clone was detected a few times. The CDR3 is CSGTSGSPYEQYF. In DNA form, the CDR3 reads TGCAGCGGAACTAGCGGGAGCCCCTACGAGCAGTACTTC. V and J are TRBV29-1 and TRBJ2-7; 11 bases are shared with TRBD2. The V segment lost 7 bases and the J segment 2 bases; nucleotides outside the gene matches: 4. The CDR3 covers 13 residues. Germline-derived CDR1 and CDR2 are SQVTM and ANQGSEA.

The rearrangement links TRBV5-1 to TRBJ2-2; TRBD2 matches 13 bases. The CDR3 has 18 residues. In germline, CDR1 is SGHRS, CDR2 YFSETQ. V was pared by 0 bases and J by 4 bases, with 6 bases of the junction left unmatched. The CDR3 loop reads CASSLGAGTSGITGELFF. In DNA form, the CDR3 reads TGCGCCAGCAGCTTGGGAGCCGGGACTAGCGGGATCACCGGGGAGCTGTTTTTT.

V usage is TRBV5-4 and J usage is TRBJ2-3; possibly TRBD2 for D (6 bases). Looked up from germline, CDR1 is SGHNT and CDR2 is YYREEE (reference sequence). CDR3 size: 16 residues. The V and J ends lost 4 bases and 8 bases respectively, with 23 bases between them. The CDR3 is CASSPPTSRNAGTQYF. DNA for the CDR3: TGTGCCAGCAGCCCGCCGACTAGTCGGAACGCGGGTACGCAGTATTTT.

The chain has TRBV11-3 and TRBJ2-2; D is unresolved. Per the germline V gene, CDR1 is SGHNT and CDR2 is YENEEA. The CDR3 has 14 amino acids. Trimming stripped 5 bases from V and 4 bases from J, with 11 bases between. CDR3 loop: CASSRSPGTGELFF. CDR3 bases: TGTGCCAGCAGCCGCTCCCCGGGCACCGGGGAGCTGTTTTTT.

The chain uses TRBV5-1 and TRBJ2-7; 9 nucleotides agree with TRBD1. The trim removed 0 bases at V and 0 bases at J, leaving 4 bases unmatched. CDR1 SGHRS and CDR2 YFSETQ come from the germline V gene. The CDR3 has 16 residues. The CDR3 DNA reads as TGCGCCAGCAGCTTGGGCGGACAGGGGAGCTCCTACGAGCAGTACTTC. Its translation is CASSLGGQGSSYEQYF.

The J gene is TRBJ2-1, the V gene TRBV9, with D perhaps TRBD1 (5 bases). Germline CDR1 is SGDLS and CDR2 is YYNGEE. Trimming took 4 bases from V and 2 from J, leaving 13 bases between them. The CDR3 extends over 15 amino acids. CDR3 nucleotides: TGTGCCAGCAGCTTAGACAGAGTTCCCTACAATGAGCAGTTCTTC. Amino acid sequence: CASSLDRVPYNEQFF. Full variable domain (outside the CDR3, taken from reference TRBV9 and TRBJ2-1): DSGVTQTPKHLITATGQRVTLRCSPRSGDLSVYWYQQSLDQGLQFLIQYYNGEERAKGNILERFSAQQFPDLHSELNLSSLELGDSALYFCASSLDRVPYNEQFFGPGTRLTVL.

The chain uses TRBV6-1 and TRBJ1-2; no clear D. Deletions cut 0 bases from V and 4 bases from J, with 12 bases between. This CDR3 has 15 residues. Germline V lookup: CDR1 MNHNS, CDR2 SASEGT. The CDR3 bases are TGTGCCAGCAGTGAAGCAGCCGGGGTGGGCTATGGCTACACCTTC. Protein sequence: CASSEAAGVGYGYTF.

This chain links TRBV11-2 with TRBJ2-7; tentatively, D is TRBD1 (6 bases). Trimming left V 0 bases short and J 4 bases short, with 16 bases between. Per germline, CDR1 SGHAT and CDR2 FQNNGV. The CDR3 runs to 16 residues. Written as DNA, the CDR3 is TGTGCCAGCAGCTTAGAAATACGAACAGGGAGATACGAGCAGTACTTC. Translation: CASSLEIRTGRYEQYF. Complete variable domain (other parts from reference TRBV11-2 and TRBJ2-7): EAGVAQSPRYKIIEKRQSVAFWCNPISGHATLYWYQQILGQGPKLLIQFQNNGVVDDSQLPKDRFSAERLKGVDSTLKIQPAKLEDSAVYLCASSLEIRTGRYEQYFGPGTRLTVT.

The CDR3 DNA reads as TGTGCCAGCAGCGTAGCCGAGGGTCTCACGGGCGGCTACACCTTC. Amino acids: CASSVAEGLTGGYTF. J is TRBJ1-2 and V is TRBV9, with D unresolved. V was clipped by 0 bases and J by 8 bases, with 17 bases between them. Germline CDR1 and CDR2: SGDLS and YYNGEE. There are 15 residues in the CDR3.

The chain recombines TRBV6-5 with TRBJ1-6; D ambiguous. The ends were cut back, 0 bases at V and 7 bases at J, with 7 bases in the middle. This CDR3 is 14 amino acids long. Germline V gene data show CDR1 as MNHEY and CDR2 as SVGAGI. As DNA, the CDR3 is TGTGCCAGCAGTTACTCGGACTCAAATTCACCCCTCCACTTT. Its protein product is CASSYSDSNSPLHF.

The J gene is TRBJ1-2, the V gene TRBV5-4; 7 bases fit TRBD1. The V segment lost 3 bases and the J segment 4 bases; nucleotides outside the gene matches: 15. This CDR3 has 17 amino acids. Germline V gene sequence: CDR1 SGHNT, CDR2 YYREEE (reference sequence). This chain's CDR3 is CASSSQGGRREGYGYTF. The CDR3 DNA reads as TGTGCCAGCAGCTCGCAGGGGGGCCGGCGGGAAGGCTATGGCTACACCTTC. The whole variable domain, filled in from reference TRBV5-4 and TRBJ1-2, reads ETGVTQSPTHLIKTRGQQVTLRCSSQSGHNTVSWYQQALGQGPQFIFQYYREEENGRGNFPPRFSGLQFPNYSSELNVNALELDDSALYLCASSSQGGRREGYGYTFGSGTRLTVV.

The rearrangement uses TRBV5-6 and TRBJ2-2; D is perhaps TRBD1 (6 bases). V was trimmed by 3 bases and J by 8 bases, leaving 17 bases between them. Germline values: CDR1 SGHDT, CDR2 YYEEEE. The CDR3 runs 15 residues. The chain's CDR3 is CASSSEQGLKGELFF. The CDR3 bases are TGTGCCAGCAGCTCAGAACAGGGTTTGAAAGGGGAGCTGTTTTTT.

The genes are TRBV5-1 and TRBJ1-5; D is unresolved. Per the germline V gene, CDR1 is SGHRS and CDR2 is YFSETQ. This CDR3 is 14 amino acids long. Trimming took off 1 base at V and 2 bases at J, with 7 bases between the two ends. The CDR3 loop reads CASSLRGGNQPQHF. CDR3 bases: TGCGCCAGCAGCTTGCGGGGTGGCAATCAGCCCCAGCATTTT. Full variable domain (remainder filled in from reference TRBV5-1 and TRBJ1-5): KAGVTQTPRYLIKTRGQQVTLSCSPISGHRSVSWYQQTPGQGLQFLFEYFSETQRNKGNFPGRFSGRQFSNSRSEMNVSTLELGDSALYLCASSLRGGNQPQHFGDGTRLSIL.

The rearrangement uses TRBV5-1 and TRBJ2-1, with 12 bases fitting TRBD2. V gave up 2 bases and J gave up 2 bases; unmatched junction bases: 5. Germline CDR1 is SGHRS and CDR2 is YFSETQ. This CDR3 has 17 residues. The CDR3 coding sequence is TGCGCCAGCAGCTTACTAGCGGGAGGCCCTCCCTACAATGAGCAGTTCTTC. Its protein is CASSLLAGGPPYNEQFF.